This T cell receptor beta chain was obtained from a study of T cell responses to AZD1222 COVID-19 vaccine. Whole-study findings and limits: Repertoire samples came only from after the peak T cell response. Across the whole spike, CD4 TCRs peaked at regions 160-218 and 743-854. Spike-specific TCR depth and breadth grew after two AZD1222 doses. Donors were chiefly white British, with a greater number of females, and clonal diversity was perhaps underestimated.

Germline lookup yields CDR1 MNHEY and CDR2 SMNVEV (reference sequence). The CDR3 loop spans 14 amino acids. The ends were cut back, 3 bases at V and 4 bases at J, with 9 bases in the middle. On this clone: The antigen remains unidentified.

The table came from immunoSEQ multiplex PCR; TCRdb's copy has only in-frame clones and leaves some out. Of about 140,000 clones listed, roughly nine tenths are singletons. This TCR derives from an adult in good health. The sample was peripheral blood, taken on day 0 of AZD1222 vaccination. This chain joins TRBV27 and TRBJ1-4; D is possibly TRBD1 (6 bases). The CDR3 spells CASSLDSFNEKLFF. In DNA, the CDR3 is TGTGCCAGCAGTTTGGACAGTTTTAATGAAAAACTGTTTTTT.